This TCR beta chain derives from a study of T cell repertoires in cytomegalovirus infection. At the level of the study: Public signatures in TCR beta pointed to CMV infection and matching HLA type. Findings of the study overall: It was HLA-C-restricted CMV-specific TCR beta clonotypes that dominated the response ex vivo. Totalled public TCR beta family frequency picked out people who carried CMV plus the relevant HLA.

V was pared by 5 bases and J by 4 bases, with 12 bases between. CDR3 size: 14 residues. About this clonotype: Its antigen is not identified.

TCRdb ran MiXCR on the reads and lists one entry per CDR3 protein. The sample records about 740,000 distinct CDR3 sequences, 35% to 45% being singletons. The chain uses TRBV12-3 or TRBV12-4 and TRBJ1-5; D is perhaps TRBD1 (6 bases). The source material was PBMCs. This receptor was identified in a human donor in good health (CMV status not recorded). Some clones in this sample may be carry-over from other donors' samples. The CDR3 region has the DNA TGTGCCAGCAGTGGGGGGCGGTTGAATCAGCCCCAGCATTTT. It specifies CASSGGRLNQPQHF.